Below are 8 T cell receptor beta chains sequenced from a single sample in a study of human T cells and chemical hapten exposure. Via MiXCR, TCRdb re-called the RACE reads, giving one row per CDR3 protein. The sample shows about 42,000 distinct CDR3 sequences, under 15% of them seen only once. Indicated time point: pre-sensitization, week 0. Treatment: therapeutic diphenylcyclopropenone sensitization with weekly scalp DPC. Sample: whole blood, taken in connection with sensitization to the hapten diphenylcyclopropenone (DPC). The receptors derive from a woman under 40 with alopecia areata. Some clones in this sample may be carry-over from other donors' samples.

The genes are TRBV10-2 and TRBJ2-1, with TRBD2 as a possible D gene (7 bases). CDR1 and CDR2 from the germline V gene are WSHSY and SAAADI. Deletions cut 3 bases from V and 5 bases from J, with 20 bases between. The CDR3 is 17 residues long. The CDR3 bases are TGCGCCAGCAGTGATGGTTCATGGGGGGGGCGTGACAATGAGCAGTTCTTC. This gives the protein CASSDGSWGGRDNEQFF.

This clonotype has only a few counts. This rearrangement joins TRBV5-6 to TRBJ2-7, with a possible D match to TRBD1 (7 bases). Germline assignment: CDR1 SGHDT and CDR2 YYEEEE. V shed 4 bases and J shed 5 bases, with 22 bases lying between them. This CDR3 has 16 residues. CDR3 sequence reads: CASSPAVAGGFHEQYF. Written as DNA, the CDR3 is TGTGCCAGCAGCCCCGCCGTGGCAGGGGGGTTCCACGAGCAGTACTTC. Together with reference TRBV5-6 and TRBJ2-7, the CDR3 gives the full variable domain: DAGVTQSPTHLIKTRGQQVTLRCSPKSGHDTVSWYQQALGQGPQFIFQYYEEEERQRGNFPDRFSGHQFPNYSSELNVNALLLGDSALYLCASSPAVAGGFHEQYFGPGTRLTVT.

This clonotype occurred a few times. The chain has TRBV4-3 and TRBJ2-3; D is unclear. Looked up from germline, CDR1 is LGHNA and CDR2 is YSLEER. The CDR3 length is 13 residues. Deletions cut 0 bases from V and 2 bases from J, with 3 bases between. CDR3 nucleotides: TGCGCCAGCAGCCAAGACATCACAGATACGCAGTATTTT. Translation: CASSQDITDTQYF.

This clonotype was picked up many times. The chain uses TRBV6-6 and TRBJ1-1; 8 nucleotides agree with TRBD1. Germline assignment: CDR1 MNHNY and CDR2 SVGAGI (reference sequence). This CDR3 is built from 13 residues. Trimming cost V 5 bases and J 1 base; bases outside gene matches: 0. The CDR3 region is CASSGQGNTEAFF. As DNA, the CDR3 is TGTGCCAGCAGTGGACAGGGGAACACTGAAGCTTTCTTT.

This clonotype is a singleton in its sample. The chain uses TRBV3-1 and TRBJ2-7; TRBD1 might be the D (5 bases). Germline loops: CDR1 LGHDT, CDR2 YNNKEL (reference sequence). The germline V and J ends were trimmed by 5 bases and 1 base, with 15 bases remaining between them. The CDR3 sequence is 15 residues long. CDR3 protein: CASSLRGLQSYEQYF. DNA for the CDR3: TGTGCCAGCAGCTTAAGGGGTTTACAGTCCTACGAGCAGTACTTC.

This clonotype was observed many times. The CDR3 region is CASSLFRRDSPEQYF. The CDR3, as DNA: TGTGCCAGCAGCTTGTTTCGGAGGGACTCGCCCGAGCAGTACTTC. The chain is built from TRBV5-4 and TRBJ2-7, with D possibly matching TRBD2 (6 bases). Germline CDR1 reads SGHNT; CDR2 reads YYREEE (reference sequence). Deletions cut 1 base from V and 6 bases from J, with 17 bases between. This CDR3 contains 15 residues.

The chain uses TRBV14 and TRBJ2-1; 11 nucleotides line up with TRBD2. Germline V CDR1 and CDR2: SGHDN, FVKESK. There are 16 residues in the CDR3. Trimming removed 4 bases from V and 6 bases from J; junction bases left unmatched: 8. The CDR3 loop is CASSPLAGGPANEQFF. The CDR3 DNA sequence: TGTGCCAGCAGCCCATTAGCGGGAGGGCCGGCCAATGAGCAGTTCTTC.

This clonotype was seen a handful of times. The V gene is TRBV18, the J gene TRBJ1-4, with 9 bases lining up with TRBD1. From germline, CDR1 is KGHSH and CDR2 LQKENI. After removal of 3 bases from V and 8 bases from J, the junction contained 1 base not matched to a gene. The CDR3 runs to 13 residues. DNA for the CDR3: TGTGCCAGCTCACCCGGGACAGGGGAAAAACTGTTTTTT. Its translation: CASSPGTGEKLFF.